One sample yielded the 8 T cell receptor beta chains listed below, sequenced in a study of CD8 T cells in ankylosing spondylitis. Each CDR3 protein gets one entry after TCRdb re-called the 5' RACE reads with MiXCR. The data hold about 140,000 distinct CDR3 sequences, with 11% observed a single time. Sequenced: blood, either unsorted or a sorted T cell fraction (not recorded which). These receptors all stem from a female donor with ankylosing spondylitis or in good health (not recorded which).

This clonotype came up many times. The chain links TRBV20-1 to TRBJ2-1; 11 bases align to TRBD2. CDR3 length: 14 amino acids. Trimming removed 3 bases from V and 9 bases from J; junction bases left unmatched: 7. Germline CDR1 reads DFQATT; CDR2 reads SNEGSKA (reference sequence). CDR3 coding DNA: TGCAGTGCTAGGGGTAGCGGGAGGGTTAGTGAGCAGTTCTTC. Its protein is CSARGSGRVSEQFF.

The table lists this clonotype with a few counts. The chain carries TRBV20-1 and TRBJ2-7, with TRBD2 identical over 11 bases. With 0 bases clipped from V and 3 bases from J, the junction kept 1 base outside the gene matches. The CDR3 length is 14 residues. Germline V gene sequence: CDR1 DFQATT, CDR2 SNEGSKA (reference sequence). The CDR3 is CSARDGTSGYEQYF. The CDR3 DNA reads as TGCAGTGCTAGAGACGGGACTAGCGGCTACGAGCAGTACTTC.

This clonotype was found many times. The chain is built from TRBV7-2 and TRBJ2-4; 9 bases agree with TRBD2. J lost 1 base, V lost 1 base, and 2 bases had no gene match. The CDR3 sequence is 16 residues long. The germline V gene has CDR1 SGHTA and CDR2 FQGNSA. This chain's CDR3 is CASSLVAGVAKNIQYF. In DNA, the CDR3 is TGTGCCAGCAGCTTAGTAGCGGGAGTTGCCAAAAACATTCAGTACTTC.

This clonotype was observed many times. The chain uses TRBV4-1 and TRBJ1-5, with D hard to call. Germline V lookup: CDR1 MGHRA, CDR2 YSYEKL. Trimming left V 0 bases short and J 2 bases short, with 8 bases between. The CDR3 sequence is 15 residues long. CDR3 bases: TGCGCCAGCAGCCAAGATCCGGCAGGCAATCAGCCCCAGCATTTT. Protein: CASSQDPAGNQPQHF.

This clonotype has a count of ten or more. This chain uses TRBV28 with TRBJ2-3, with a possible D match to TRBD2 (6 bases). V lost 4 bases to trimming and J lost 8 bases, with 10 bases between them. The CDR3 spans 12 residues. Germline assignment: CDR1 MDHEN and CDR2 SYDVKM. CDR3 residues: CASSSRRGTQYF. The CDR3 nucleotides read TGTGCCAGCAGTTCAAGGAGGGGTACGCAGTATTTT.

The sample holds many counts of this clonotype. Here the CDR3 reads CASSSRGGFGYTF. CDR3 nucleotides: TGTGCCAGCAGCTCCAGGGGTGGGTTCGGCTACACCTTC. This sequence joins TRBV7-9 and TRBJ1-2; weak D call: TRBD1 (6 bases). The CDR3 runs to 13 residues. Germline V gives CDR1 SEHNR, CDR2 FQNEAQ (reference sequence). V was pared by 4 bases and J by 8 bases, with 14 bases between.

This clonotype was seen more than once but under ten times. This chain links TRBV10-2 with TRBJ2-7; a weak D match, TRBD1 (5 bases). Trimming cost V 6 bases and J 2 bases, with 11 bases left between them. Germline V CDR1 and CDR2: WSHSY, SAAADI. This CDR3 is 13 amino acids long. CDR3 amino acids: CASRNGQTYEQYF. The CDR3 DNA reads as TGCGCCAGCAGGAATGGACAAACCTACGAGCAGTACTTC.

Ten or more counts support this clonotype. This rearrangement joins TRBV2 to TRBJ2-2; the D is unclear. The CDR3 sequence is 14 residues long. From germline, CDR1 is SNHLY and CDR2 FYNNEI. V lost 5 bases, J lost 7 bases, and 14 bases lay in between. The chain's CDR3 is CASSWAVRNGELFF. The CDR3 DNA follows: TGTGCCAGCAGTTGGGCAGTCCGAAACGGGGAGCTGTTTTTT.